This TCR beta chain was found in a study of T-cell reconstitution after alpha-beta-depleted transplantation in children. This clonotype has more than one count but fewer than ten. Its antigen is currently unknown. This sample's TCRbeta library carried unique molecular identifier barcodes. TCRdb re-called the PCR reads with MiXCR, one entry per CDR3 protein. This sample carries approximately 430,000 distinct CDR3 sequences, about a sixth of them seen once, and the ten largest clones take less than 30%. Trimming cost V 6 bases and J 6 bases; bases outside gene matches: 12. Germline-derived CDR1 and CDR2 are SQVTM and ANQGSEA. This CDR3 is 15 amino acids long. General study points: In some patients, recipient T cells and intrathymic progenitors surviving conditioning explained high day-60 diversity. Hyperexpanded clones declined; after one year, newly produced T cells mostly supplied diversity. Alpha-beta T cells present about two months after transplant were reported to originate from several hundred expanded graft clones.

The sequence derives from a boy under two years old who had a stem cell transplant for Wiskott-Aldrich syndrome, so the T cells may come from the graft donor. V and J are TRBV29-1 and TRBJ2-3; the match to TRBD2 covers 10 bases. This specimen consisted of PBMCs, mostly from graft donor cells, obtained 360 days after TCRalphabeta/CD19-depleted stem cell transplant. DNA for the CDR3: TGCAGCGTCGTTGTAGCGGGGGGCCAATACGATACGCAGTATTTT. This translates into CSVVVAGGQYDTQYF.